The entry below describes one T cell receptor beta chain. The data are from a study of T cell responses to AZD1222 COVID-19 vaccine. Libraries were prepared by immunoSEQ multiplex PCR; TCRdb keeps only in-frame clonotypes and omits some of them. The sample has 95,000 to 150,000 clones, approximately 86% seen once. CDR1 LGHDT and CDR2 YNNKEL come from the germline V gene (reference sequence). This CDR3 region has 15 residues. Trimming left V 1 base short and J 7 bases short, with 13 bases between. This sequence originates from an adult in good health. The sample here was peripheral blood, taken on day 0 of AZD1222 vaccination. The V gene is TRBV3-1 (or the pseudogene TRBV3-2), the J gene TRBJ2-2; D unclear. In DNA form, the CDR3 reads TGTGCCAGCAGCCAAGGGACCGCCACCAGCGGGGAGCTGTTTTTT. This codes for CASSQGTATSGELFF.